The T cell receptor (beta chain) described here comes from a study of breast tumors, draining lymph nodes, adjacent tissues. Study results and caveats: Most tumor T cells seemingly derive from lymph node, then expand in tumor. Compared with basal-like, luminal-like tumors shared significantly more repertoire with nontumor tissue. Tumor TCR diversity was below lymph nodes but above nontumor tissue. Data only fit, rather than demonstrated, lymph node origin of most tumor T cells.

This clonotype has ten or more counts. Antigen specificity is unknown. Samples came from axillary lymph nodes draining the breast cancer. The V gene's germline CDR1 is SGHTS and CDR2 YDEGEE. The trim removed 1 base at V and 7 bases at J, leaving 8 bases unmatched. This CDR3 comprises 15 residues. TCRdb passed the multiplex PCR reads through MiXCR, listing each CDR3 protein once. Here the sample spans 170,000 or so distinct CDR3 sequences, about 33% being singletons. This chain uses TRBV5-8 with TRBJ2-7; 10 bases agree with TRBD2. Material: axillary lymph node tissue. This sequence originates from a female donor with breast cancer. Some clones in this sample may be carry-over from other donors' samples. The CDR3 DNA sequence: TGTGCCAGCAGCTTGAGGCTAGCGGGAGTAGAAGAGCAGTACTTC. As protein: CASSLRLAGVEEQYF.